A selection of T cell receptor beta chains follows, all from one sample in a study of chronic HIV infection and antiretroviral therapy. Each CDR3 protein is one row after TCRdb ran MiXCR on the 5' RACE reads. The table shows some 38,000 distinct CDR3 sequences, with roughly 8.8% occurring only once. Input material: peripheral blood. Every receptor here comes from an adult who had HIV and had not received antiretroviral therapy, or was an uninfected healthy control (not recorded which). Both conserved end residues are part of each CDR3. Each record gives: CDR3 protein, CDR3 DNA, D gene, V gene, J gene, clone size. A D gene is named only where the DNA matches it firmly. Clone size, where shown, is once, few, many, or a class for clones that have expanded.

CASRRVFAEAFF	TGTGCCAGCAGGAGGGTCTTCGCTGAAGCTTTCTTT	NA	TRBV2	TRBJ1-1	many
CSVPEPREHYGYTF	TGCAGCGTTCCCGAGCCGCGCGAGCACTATGGCTACACCTTC	NA	TRBV29-1	TRBJ1-2	few
CSARDRVHAAYNEQFF	TGCAGTGCTAGAGATCGGGTTCACGCGGCCTACAATGAGCAGTTCTTC	NA	TRBV20-1	TRBJ2-1	few
CASRPTVNTDTQYF	TGTGCCAGCAGACCTACGGTTAACACAGATACGCAGTATTTT	NA	TRBV7-2	TRBJ2-3	few
CASSLLRQPQHF	TGTGCCAGCAGTTTACTGCGCCAGCCCCAGCATTTT	NA	TRBV28	TRBJ1-5	NA
CASTKGGLGTDTQYF	TGTGCCAGCACCAAGGGGGGGTTAGGCACAGATACGCAGTATTTT	NA	TRBV6-1	TRBJ2-3	NA
CSVGEGDQPQHF	TGCAGCGTTGGGGAAGGGGATCAGCCCCAGCATTTT	NA	TRBV29-1	TRBJ1-5	NA
CASSRAGDETQYF	TGTGCCAGCAGCAGAGCTGGAGATGAGACCCAGTACTTC	NA	TRBV7-2	TRBJ2-5	NA
CSVANGRAFSYEQYF	TGCAGCGTTGCGAACGGGAGGGCCTTTTCCTACGAGCAGTACTTC	TRBD2	TRBV29-1	TRBJ2-7	NA
CSVTRGSNTEAFF	TGCAGCGTAACCAGGGGCTCGAACACTGAAGCTTTCTTT	NA	TRBV29-1	TRBJ1-1	once